The clone carrying this T cell receptor beta chain has just one count. The authors ran the assay at deep level. In the source study's methods: Junction-only sequences without quality scores came from ImmunoSEQ, so filtering differed. TCRdb keeps only in-frame clones here, not all; method: immunoSEQ multiplex PCR. The V and J calls and the clone size are those of that table, but D and trimming were determined from the DNA. The sample holds around 2.1 million clones; under 97% are singletons and the top ten take more than 0.1%. The length of the CDR3 is 15 residues. The germline gives CDR1 KGHSH, CDR2 LQKENI. V lost 3 bases and J 3 bases, leaving 14 bases between the germline ends. The sample comes from a study of shared clonotypes between healthy human individuals. Donors had no recently reported acute infections or vaccinations and were HIV-negative.

The chain has TRBV18 and TRBJ1-1, with D perhaps TRBD1 (6 bases). The sample comprised naive CD4+ T cells sorted from blood. Subset specified: CD45RA+ positively selected. This receptor was taken from a man aged 18 to 35 in good health. CDR3 nucleotide sequence: TGTGCCAGCTCACCCCGGGGGGGGCAGCACACTGAAGCTTTCTTT. This translates into CASSPRGGQHTEAFF.